The present entry profiles one T cell receptor (beta chain) with its context. Cohort assignment relied on participant-reported clinical history. This sample is part of a study of blood T cell repertoires in COVID-19. In the study's own analysis: Estimation of nucleated cell counts relied on the amplification of reference gene primers. Profiled with immunoSEQ multiplex PCR; TCRdb holds only in-frame clones, not every one. V and J calls and clone size are given by that table; D and trimming were obtained from the DNA. The data contain approximately 260,000 clones, around 84% of them singletons. Germline CDR1 and CDR2: KGHDR and SFDVKD. Trimming cost V 5 bases and J 2 bases, with 11 bases left between them. This CDR3 is 14 amino acids long.

The receptor's source is a woman aged 45-65 years who had been exposed to COVID-19. What was sequenced was PBMCs or T cells enriched from blood (not recorded which). This rearrangement joins TRBV24-1 to TRBJ1-2; D is unresolved. CDR3 DNA sequence: TGTGCCACCAGTGGTGCAGGCGTCAACTATGGCTACACCTTC. It specifies CATSGAGVNYGYTF.